The 23 T cell receptor beta chains in this list originate from one sample, sequenced in a study of shared clonotypes between healthy human individuals. Using immunoSEQ multiplex PCR, the repertoire was profiled, and TCRdb retains in-frame clones only, with some absent. The repertoire holds some 2,500,000 clones, with 92% as singletons. Sequencing input: naive CD4+ T cells from PBMCs. Subset in this sample: CD45RA+ positively selected. The receptors derive from a man younger than 30 in good health. Some clones in this sample may be carry-over from other donors' samples.

This chain joins TRBV19 and TRBJ2-7, with 7 nucleotides matching TRBD2. This CDR3 spans 13 amino acids. V shed 5 bases and J 2 bases; nucleotides not matched to a gene: 3. Germline CDR1 reads LNHDA; CDR2 reads SQIVND (reference sequence). The CDR3 sequence: CASSPGGTYEQYF. The CDR3 nucleotides read TGTGCCAGTAGTCCGGGGGGAACCTACGAGCAGTACTTC. The variable domain in full, completed from reference TRBV19 and TRBJ2-7, reads DGGITQSPKYLFRKEGQNVTLSCEQNLNHDAMYWYRQDPGQGLRLIYYSQIVNDFQKGDIAEGYSVSREKKESFPLTVTSAQKNPTAFYLCASSPGGTYEQYFGPGTRLTVT.

This clone was seen only a few times. This sequence joins TRBV2 and TRBJ1-1; the D is unclear. The CDR3 is 13 residues long. Trimming removed 8 bases from V and 0 bases from J, with 10 bases in between. Germline values: CDR1 SNHLY, CDR2 FYNNEI. The CDR3, as DNA: TGTGCCAGCCGGGGAGACCTGAACACTGAAGCTTTCTTT. Translating it yields CASRGDLNTEAFF. Using reference TRBV2 and TRBJ1-1 for the parts outside the CDR3, the full variable domain is EPEVTQTPSHQVTQMGQEVILRCVPISNHLYFYWYRQILGQKVEFLVSFYNNEISEKSEIFDDQFSVERPDGSNFTLKIRSTKLEDSAMYFCASRGDLNTEAFFGQGTRLTVV.

The rearrangement uses TRBV6-5 and TRBJ2-7, with unresolved D. The CDR3 runs to 13 residues. Germline CDR1 MNHEY, CDR2 SVGAGI. Trimming pared 2 bases from V and 2 bases from J, leaving 7 bases between. CDR3 sequence reads: CASSYETTYEQYF. CDR3 coding DNA: TGTGCCAGCAGTTACGAGACCACCTACGAGCAGTACTTC.

Notes on this clone: The same CDR3 is also encoded by other DNA sequences in this sample. This chain connects TRBV9 to TRBJ2-3; D is unresolved. Germline V gene lookup returns CDR1 SGDLS and CDR2 YYNGEE. Trimming stripped 0 bases from V and 8 bases from J, with 7 bases between. This CDR3 is built from 12 residues. Here the CDR3 reads CASSVEVGTQYF. The CDR3 nucleotides read TGTGCCAGCAGCGTAGAAGTGGGTACGCAGTATTTT.

The chain links TRBV29-1 to TRBJ1-2, with 7 bases fitting TRBD1. The CDR3 is 12 residues long. The trim removed 4 bases at V and 4 bases at J, leaving 3 bases unmatched. Germline CDR1 reads SQVTM; CDR2 reads ANQGSEA. The CDR3 here is CSVASGGYGYTF. The CDR3 DNA reads TGCAGCGTTGCTTCAGGGGGCTATGGCTACACCTTC.

The V and J genes are TRBV7-8 and TRBJ1-5; no clear D. Germline CDR1 reads SGHVS; CDR2 reads FQNEAQ. Trimming cost V 8 bases and J 3 bases, with 14 bases left between them. This CDR3 comprises 14 residues. CDR3 in amino acids: CASGWGVDNQPQHF. For the CDR3, the DNA is TGTGCCAGCGGCTGGGGAGTCGACAATCAGCCCCAGCATTTT.

V gene TRBV5-1 combines with J gene TRBJ2-1; 12 bases line up with TRBD2. The CDR3 is made up of 15 amino acids. V trimming: 4 bases; J trimming: 6 bases; junction bases outside the gene matches: 5. CDR1 and CDR2 from the germline V gene are SGHRS and YFSETQ. In DNA form, the CDR3 reads TGCGCCAGCAGCCAAGGACTAGCGGGAACCAATGAGCAGTTCTTC. Protein: CASSQGLAGTNEQFF.

The rearrangement uses TRBV5-6 and TRBJ1-2, with a possible D match to TRBD1 (5 bases). V gave up 2 bases and J gave up 4 bases, with 15 bases separating them. The CDR3 extends over 15 amino acids. In germline, CDR1 is SGHDT, CDR2 YYEEEE. CDR3 region: CASSLWGDYSYGYTF. CDR3 DNA sequence: TGTGCCAGCAGCTTATGGGGGGATTATTCCTATGGCTACACCTTC.

The rearrangement links TRBV4-3 to TRBJ2-3; TRBD1 matches 8 bases. The junction had 0 bases not matched to a gene; V was cut back by 1 base and J by 3 bases. The CDR3 runs 14 residues. The germline gives CDR1 LGHNA, CDR2 YSLEER. CDR3: CASSQGTGTDTQYF. The CDR3 bases are TGCGCCAGCAGCCAAGGGACAGGGACAGATACGCAGTATTTT.

V gene TRBV15 combines with J gene TRBJ2-5; D gene ambiguous. The CDR3 totals 11 residues. In germline, CDR1 is LNHNV, CDR2 YYDKDF (reference sequence). V lost 3 bases and J lost 4, with 3 bases in between. The CDR3 nucleotides read TGTGCCACCAGCAGTCGAGAGACCCAGTACTTC. Translating gives CATSSRETQYF.

The gene calls are TRBV30 and TRBJ2-5, with 11 bases that match TRBD2. The V and J ends lost 3 bases and 1 base, in that order; junction bases with no gene match: 1. The length of the CDR3 is 14 residues. Germline V gene lookup returns CDR1 GTSNPN and CDR2 SVGIG (reference sequence). The CDR3 is CAWRGLAVQETQYF. As DNA, the CDR3 is TGTGCCTGGAGGGGACTAGCGGTCCAAGAGACCCAGTACTTC. Based on the CDR3 plus reference TRBV30 and TRBJ2-5, the full variable domain is SQTIHQWPATLVQPVGSPLSLECTVEGTSNPNLYWYRQAAGRGLQLLFYSVGIGQISSEVPQNLSASRPQDRQFILSSKKLLLSDSGFYLCAWRGLAVQETQYFGPGTRLLVL.

In nucleotides, the CDR3 is TGTGCCAGCAATTACCGGGACAGGGTAAACAATGAGCAGTTCTTC. It translates to CASNYRDRVNNEQFF. The chain links TRBV28 to TRBJ2-1, with TRBD1 identical over 9 bases. After removal of 7 bases from V and 5 bases from J, the junction contained 9 bases not matched to a gene. This CDR3 has 15 residues. The V gene's germline CDR1 is MDHEN and CDR2 SYDVKM.

The V gene is TRBV29-1, the J gene TRBJ2-7; D is perhaps TRBD1 or TRBD2 (6 bases each). Trimming took 5 bases from V and 3 from J, leaving 17 bases between them. The CDR3 is 14 residues long. CDR1 is SQVTM and CDR2 is ANQGSEA in the germline V gene. This CDR3 is CSVRVPGGIYEQYF. The CDR3 region has the DNA TGCAGCGTTCGTGTCCCCGGGGGCATCTACGAGCAGTACTTC.

This clone has a single count. The J gene is TRBJ1-2, the V gene TRBV6-1; D is unresolved. Germline V gene sequence: CDR1 MNHNS, CDR2 SASEGT. The V end was cut by 3 bases, the J end by 8 bases, with 13 bases between. The CDR3 covers 13 residues. This chain's CDR3 is CASSDPTGGGYTF. Written as DNA, the CDR3 is TGTGCCAGCAGTGACCCCACGGGTGGCGGCTACACCTTC.

The genes are TRBV10-3 and TRBJ2-7; the match to TRBD1 covers 10 bases. Germline V lookup: CDR1 ENHRY, CDR2 SYGVKD. The trim removed 6 bases at V and 5 bases at J, leaving 10 bases unmatched. The CDR3 length is 15 residues. The CDR3 DNA reads as TGTGCCATCAGCCCTACCGACAGGGGGCCCAACGAGCAGTACTTC. As protein: CAISPTDRGPNEQYF.

This chain joins TRBV5-1 and TRBJ2-2; 10 bases match TRBD2. The germline gives CDR1 SGHRS, CDR2 YFSETQ. The CDR3 runs 17 residues. V was clipped by 0 bases and J by 7 bases; unmatched bases: 9. The CDR3 sequence: CASSLGLAGVNNGELFF. In DNA form, the CDR3 reads TGCGCCAGCAGCTTGGGGCTAGCGGGAGTGAATAACGGGGAGCTGTTTTTT.

The chain recombines TRBV6-1 with TRBJ2-1, with 8 bases matching TRBD1. This CDR3 has 15 residues. The V segment lost 6 bases and the J segment 6 bases; nucleotides outside the gene matches: 10. Germline CDR1 MNHNS, CDR2 SASEGT. The CDR3 protein is CASRDSGQARNEQFF. Written as DNA, the CDR3 is TGTGCCAGCAGAGATTCGGGACAGGCCCGCAATGAGCAGTTCTTC.

This chain uses TRBV28 with TRBJ1-2; TRBD1 agrees at 7 bases. This CDR3 region has 13 residues. Germline CDR1 is MDHEN and CDR2 is SYDVKM. The V and J ends lost 10 bases and 8 bases, in that order; junction bases with no gene match: 13. The CDR3 sequence: CATSQGVLLGYTF. The CDR3 nucleotides are TGTGCCACCAGCCAGGGGGTTCTGTTAGGCTACACCTTC.

This chain uses TRBV28 with TRBJ2-1; 10 nucleotides agree with TRBD2. This CDR3 region has 15 residues. Germline V gene sequence: CDR1 MDHEN, CDR2 SYDVKM. V lost 5 bases and J lost 5; bases outside the gene matches: 6. CDR3 region: CASSRAGGPHNEQFF. The DNA of the CDR3 is TGTGCCAGCAGTCGAGCGGGAGGGCCCCACAATGAGCAGTTCTTC.

The V call is TRBV5-1, the J call TRBJ1-1; D uncertain. Between the trimmed V and J ends, which lost 0 bases and 4 bases, there was a span of 7 bases. This CDR3 has 13 residues. CDR1 is SGHRS and CDR2 is YFSETQ in the germline V gene. The CDR3 bases are TGCGCCAGCAGCTTGGACGGTTTCACTGAAGCTTTCTTT. Encoded protein: CASSLDGFTEAFF.

This rearrangement joins TRBV28 to TRBJ1-4; D not resolved. The CDR3 spans 15 residues. Germline CDR1 is MDHEN and CDR2 is SYDVKM. Trimming shortened V by 7 bases and J by 6 bases, and 18 bases separated the two germline ends. The CDR3: CASTPGRLGDEKLFF. The CDR3 DNA sequence: TGTGCCAGCACCCCAGGTCGGCTTGGGGATGAAAAACTGTTTTTT. Full variable domain (outside the CDR3, taken from reference TRBV28 and TRBJ1-4): DVKVTQSSRYLVKRTGEKVFLECVQDMDHENMFWYRQDPGLGLRLIYFSYDVKMKEKGDIPEGYSVSREKKERFSLILESASTNQTSMYLCASTPGRLGDEKLFFGSGTQLSVL.

The chain uses TRBV28 and TRBJ2-5; 7 bases are a match to TRBD2. J gave up 5 bases and V 6 bases, and 9 bases lay outside the gene matches. There are 14 residues in the CDR3. Germline CDR1 is MDHEN and CDR2 is SYDVKM. The CDR3 loop is CASSGRAGVETQYF. The CDR3, as DNA: TGTGCCAGCAGCGGTCGGGCGGGAGTGGAGACCCAGTACTTC.

The chain recombines TRBV27 with TRBJ2-2; no definite D call. The CDR3 is 15 amino acids. Germline assignment: CDR1 MNHEY and CDR2 SMNVEV (reference sequence). V lost 7 bases and J lost 2, with 14 bases in between. The CDR3 loop reads CASTPQKPNTGELFF. The CDR3 bases are TGTGCCAGCACACCGCAAAAACCCAACACCGGGGAGCTGTTTTTT.